The subject of this entry is one TCR beta chain. V dropped 4 bases and J dropped 9 bases, with 4 bases sitting between them. This CDR3 spans 11 amino acids. Germline CDR1 is MDHEN and CDR2 is SYDVKM. In Seattle, patients joined the study during active infection and were tracked longitudinally. The sample belongs to a study of blood T cell repertoires in COVID-19. Measured with immunoSEQ multiplex PCR; TCRdb has only the in-frame clones, and not every one. The sample yields under 350,000 clones, roughly 91% seen once. Sequenced material: peripheral blood. The TCR was taken from a young woman with COVID-19, enrolled during active disease. V gene TRBV28 combines with J gene TRBJ1-6; D not resolved. The CDR3 DNA sequence: TGTGCCAGCAGTTCGGGTTCACCCCTCCACTTT. Its translation: CASSSGSPLHF. The variable domain in full, completed from reference TRBV28 and TRBJ1-6, reads DVKVTQSSRYLVKRTGEKVFLECVQDMDHENMFWYRQDPGLGLRLIYFSYDVKMKEKGDIPEGYSVSREKKERFSLILESASTNQTSMYLCASSSGSPLHFGNGTRLTVT.